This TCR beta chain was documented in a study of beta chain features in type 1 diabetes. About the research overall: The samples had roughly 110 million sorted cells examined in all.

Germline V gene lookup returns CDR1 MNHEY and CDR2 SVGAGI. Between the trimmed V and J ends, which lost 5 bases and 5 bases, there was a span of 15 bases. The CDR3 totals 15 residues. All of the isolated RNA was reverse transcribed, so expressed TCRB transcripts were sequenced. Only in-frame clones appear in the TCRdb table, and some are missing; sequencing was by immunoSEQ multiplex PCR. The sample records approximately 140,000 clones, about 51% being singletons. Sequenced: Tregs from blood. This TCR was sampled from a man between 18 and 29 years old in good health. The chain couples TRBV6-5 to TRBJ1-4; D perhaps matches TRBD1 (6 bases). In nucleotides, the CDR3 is TGTGCCAGCAGTCCCCTTGCGGGGGCGAATGAAAAACTGTTTTTT. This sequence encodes CASSPLAGANEKLFF.